The source of this TCR beta chain is a study of CD8 T cells in Susac syndrome. Notes on the study in general: The total CD8+ repertoires yielded some 15 Susac-specific public clones and the CD8+ TEMRA repertoires yielded a few.

The CDR3 loop spans 15 amino acids. Deletions cut 4 bases from V and 0 bases from J, with 10 bases between. CDR1 is MNHNS, CDR2 SASEGT, per germline. TEMRA cells were enriched by FACS, and CD4+ and CD8+ T cells were negatively isolated. Note on this clonotype: The antigen is undetermined.

It was with random hexamers that about 0.45 to 1 ug RNA was reverse transcribed. Using its own MiXCR run on the immunoSEQ multiplex PCR reads, TCRdb lists one record per CDR3 protein. Among about 130,000 distinct CDR3 sequences listed, around 93% were seen once. The source material was CD8+ T cells from PBMCs. This chain links TRBV6-1 with TRBJ2-1; D may be TRBD1 (5 bases). This clonotype was obtained from a human donor with Susac syndrome. CDR3 sequence (DNA): TGTGCCAGCAGTGGAGCAGGGTCCTCCTACAATGAGCAGTTCTTC. Translation gives CASSGAGSSYNEQFF.